These T cell receptor beta chains were read from a single sample in a study of blood T cells in healthy people across ages. TCRdb used MiXCR to reprocess the 5' RACE reads, holding one entry per CDR3 protein. The sample includes about 970,000 distinct CDR3 sequences, 51% of them seen just once. Source material: blood. Receptors originate from a woman aged 55-70 years in good health. Both conserved end residues are trimmed from each CDR3.

j_gene: TRBJ2-5
v_gene: TRBV2
CDR3aa: ASKREGPLETQY

j_gene: TRBJ1-2
v_gene: TRBV27
CDR3aa: ASSLGTGPSAYGYT

j_gene: TRBJ2-1
v_gene: TRBV12-3/TRBV12-4
CDR3aa: ASSFLLAGGGQQF

j_gene: TRBJ2-1
v_gene: TRBV20-1
CDR3aa: SARMTSGYNEQF

j_gene: TRBJ2-3
v_gene: TRBV20-1
CDR3aa: SARVSGGDTQY

j_gene: TRBJ2-5
v_gene: TRBV27
CDR3aa: ASSPGGSYKTQY

j_gene: TRBJ1-5
v_gene: TRBV7-9
CDR3aa: ASSSAGGRGNQPQH

j_gene: TRBJ2-7
v_gene: TRBV20-1
CDR3aa: SAEGAGVRYEQY

j_gene: TRBJ2-1
v_gene: TRBV6-5
CDR3aa: ASSYEGQGNEQF

j_gene: TRBJ1-4
v_gene: TRBV4-2
CDR3aa: ASSQDPGPEKLF

j_gene: TRBJ2-7
v_gene: TRBV3-1
CDR3aa: ASSPRDSTYEQY

j_gene: TRBJ1-2
v_gene: TRBV7-9
CDR3aa: ASSLYTGSTYGYT

j_gene: TRBJ1-1
v_gene: TRBV7-9
CDR3aa: AGSSYSGGANTEAF

j_gene: TRBJ2-3
v_gene: TRBV7-2
CDR3aa: ASSSAGTQY

j_gene: TRBJ2-7
v_gene: TRBV28
CDR3aa: ASNAASGRVYEQY

j_gene: TRBJ2-5
v_gene: TRBV28
CDR3aa: ASSVVAGAERAGSQY

j_gene: TRBJ2-4
v_gene: TRBV28
CDR3aa: ASSFELGQGTTLAKNIQY

j_gene: TRBJ2-3
v_gene: TRBV20-1
CDR3aa: SARDYLAGMRARSTDTQY

j_gene: TRBJ2-1
v_gene: TRBV7-8
CDR3aa: ASSFRTSGVSSYNEQF

j_gene: TRBJ2-5
v_gene: TRBV20-1
CDR3aa: SARSWVSAQY

j_gene: TRBJ2-7
v_gene: TRBV20-1
CDR3aa: SGASGGYEQY

j_gene: TRBJ1-2
v_gene: TRBV5-4
CDR3aa: ASTWQGLNRWTGGLEYGYT

j_gene: TRBJ1-5
v_gene: TRBV20-1
CDR3aa: SARDPFLITREPQH

j_gene: TRBJ2-2
v_gene: TRBV29-1
CDR3aa: SVVGGPGLEGAGELF

j_gene: TRBJ1-6
v_gene: TRBV28
CDR3aa: ASSLAAAYNSPLH

j_gene: TRBJ2-4
v_gene: TRBV29-1
CDR3aa: SGNSGLWSNIQY

j_gene: TRBJ1-2
v_gene: TRBV21-1
CDR3aa: ASSSRGGYGYGYT

j_gene: TRBJ2-2
v_gene: TRBV4-1
CDR3aa: ASSPNRGANTGELF

j_gene: TRBJ2-3
v_gene: TRBV12-3/TRBV12-4
CDR3aa: ASSSDGAGKADTQY

j_gene: TRBJ2-4
v_gene: TRBV6-5
CDR3aa: ASSLGVGKNIQY

j_gene: TRBJ2-3
v_gene: TRBV20-1
CDR3aa: SAETSGRVGDTQY

j_gene: TRBJ2-5
v_gene: TRBV20-1
CDR3aa: SARDPRGTRETQY

j_gene: TRBJ1-1
v_gene: TRBV4-2
CDR3aa: ASSQESSRWEAF

j_gene: TRBJ1-1
v_gene: TRBV5-6
CDR3aa: ASSSTPYRNTEAF

j_gene: TRBJ1-1
v_gene: TRBV4-3
CDR3aa: ASSQDGGRDEAF

j_gene: TRBJ2-7
v_gene: TRBV5-1
CDR3aa: ASTLTGYSYEQY

j_gene: TRBJ1-2
v_gene: TRBV7-2
CDR3aa: ASSRGRGYYGYT

j_gene: TRBJ2-5
v_gene: TRBV10-1
CDR3aa: ASSRNHQETQY

j_gene: TRBJ2-7
v_gene: TRBV6-1
CDR3aa: ASSAETGDYYEQY

j_gene: TRBJ2-7
v_gene: TRBV12-3/TRBV12-4
CDR3aa: ASSPAGLAGEELYEQY

j_gene: TRBJ2-3
v_gene: TRBV20-1
CDR3aa: SARERGGVDTDTQY

j_gene: TRBJ2-3
v_gene: TRBV27
CDR3aa: ASRLQRGTDTQY

j_gene: TRBJ1-5
v_gene: TRBV18
CDR3aa: ASSLGQTDSNQPQH

j_gene: NA
v_gene: TRBV7-2
CDR3aa: ASSGTERNIQY

j_gene: TRBJ2-6
v_gene: TRBV19
CDR3aa: ASSDRANVLT

j_gene: TRBJ2-6
v_gene: TRBV7-9
CDR3aa: ASSKSSIDLT

j_gene: TRBJ2-1
v_gene: TRBV12-3/TRBV12-4
CDR3aa: ASSLGGNPINEQF

j_gene: TRBJ1-2
v_gene: TRBV4-1
CDR3aa: ASSQRTDNYGYT

j_gene: TRBJ1-5
v_gene: TRBV12-3/TRBV12-4
CDR3aa: ASTLYRGQPQH